The clone carrying this TCR beta chain was seen repeatedly, ten times or more. Its antigen remains unknown. The data originate from a study of T-cell reconstitution after alpha-beta-depleted transplantation in children. Study-wide results and caveats: Surviving thymic progenitors and recipient T cells were the source of high TCRbeta diversity at day 60 in some patients. Alpha-beta T cells present about two months after transplant were reported to originate from several hundred expanded graft clones. One year post-transplant, T-cell counts and diversity were largely derived from T cells produced anew.

The authors prepared the TCRbeta library with unique molecular identifiers. TCRdb processed the PCR reads anew with MiXCR; each CDR3 protein has one entry. The table has 110,000 or so distinct CDR3 sequences, 5% to 8% seen once; the top ten hold 23%. The material was PBMCs, mostly from graft donor cells, obtained 360 days after TCRalphabeta/CD19-depleted stem cell transplant. The source is a male patient between 2 and 10 years old who had a stem cell transplant for acute lymphoblastic leukemia, so the T cells may come from the graft donor.

The CDR3 loop is CASSLAPLGEETQYF. The CDR3 coding sequence is TGTGCCAGCAGCTTAGCTCCGCTTGGGGAAGAGACCCAGTACTTC. The chain links TRBV7-9 to TRBJ2-5; D gene unclear. The CDR3 runs 15 residues. Trimming pared 0 bases from V and 3 bases from J, leaving 11 bases between. Germline CDR1 is SEHNR and CDR2 is FQNEAQ (reference sequence).